The entry below describes one T cell receptor beta chain. The antigen remains undetermined. Whole blood, 2.5 ml, came from adult healthy volunteers. The library had UMIs added by 3' ligation of an oligonucleotide to TCR cDNA. Unsorted total RNA, about 1 to 1000 ng, was DNase treated before reverse transcription. The entry originates in a study of naive and memory T cell subsets. General study results and limits: Potentially, T cell activation and differentiation skew this RNA-based measurement.

Alpha and beta constant region primers primed reverse transcription for blood and skin samples. Four PCR rounds used nested alpha and beta constant region primers plus the SP2 primer. MiXCR was run by TCRdb on the 5' RACE reads, yielding one entry per CDR3 protein. This sample yields approximately 27,000 distinct CDR3 sequences, of which around 21% are seen a single time; less than 2% belongs to the top ten. The CDR3 covers 14 residues. Germline V CDR1 and CDR2: DFQATT, SNEGSKA (reference sequence). Trimming removed 0 bases at V and 2 bases at J, with 10 bases between. This clonotype originated in a female donor in good health. The V call is TRBV20-1, the J call TRBJ2-5, with D unclear. The CDR3 sequence is CSARESAAQETQYF. CDR3 in DNA: TGCAGTGCTAGAGAGTCCGCGGCACAAGAGACCCAGTACTTC.